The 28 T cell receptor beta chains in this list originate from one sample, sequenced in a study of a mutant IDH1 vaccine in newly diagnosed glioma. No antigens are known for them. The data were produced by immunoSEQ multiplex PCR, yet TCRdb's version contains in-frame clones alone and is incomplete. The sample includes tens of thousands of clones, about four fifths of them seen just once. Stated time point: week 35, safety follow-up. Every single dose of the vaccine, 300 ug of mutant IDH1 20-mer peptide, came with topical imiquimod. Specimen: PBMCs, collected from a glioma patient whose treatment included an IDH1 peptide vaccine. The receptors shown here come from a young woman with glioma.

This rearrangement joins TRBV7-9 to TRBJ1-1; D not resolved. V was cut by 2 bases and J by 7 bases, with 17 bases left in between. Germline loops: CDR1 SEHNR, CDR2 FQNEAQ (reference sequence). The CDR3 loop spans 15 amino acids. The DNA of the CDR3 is TGTGCCAGCAGCTTATGGCCGACAAGGGAGGGTGAAGCTTTCTTT. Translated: CASSLWPTREGEAFF.

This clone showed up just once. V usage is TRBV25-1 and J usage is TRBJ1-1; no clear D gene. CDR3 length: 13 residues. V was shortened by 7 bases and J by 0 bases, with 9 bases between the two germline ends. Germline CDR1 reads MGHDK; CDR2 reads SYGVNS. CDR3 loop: CASTLSVNTEAFF. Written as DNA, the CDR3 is TGTGCCAGCACTTTATCAGTGAACACTGAAGCTTTCTTT.

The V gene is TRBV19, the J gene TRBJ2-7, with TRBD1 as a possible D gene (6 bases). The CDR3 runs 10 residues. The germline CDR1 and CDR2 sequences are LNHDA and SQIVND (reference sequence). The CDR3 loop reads CASSTLQGSV. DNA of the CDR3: TGTGCCAGTAGTACATTACAGGGTTCGGTC.

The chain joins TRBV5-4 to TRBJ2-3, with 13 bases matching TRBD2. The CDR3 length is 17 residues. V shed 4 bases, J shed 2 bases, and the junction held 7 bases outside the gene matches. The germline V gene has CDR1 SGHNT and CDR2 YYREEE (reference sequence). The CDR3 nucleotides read TGTGCCAGCAGCACTAAGGGACTAGCGGGGACCACAGATACGCAGTATTTT. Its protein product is CASSTKGLAGTTDTQYF.

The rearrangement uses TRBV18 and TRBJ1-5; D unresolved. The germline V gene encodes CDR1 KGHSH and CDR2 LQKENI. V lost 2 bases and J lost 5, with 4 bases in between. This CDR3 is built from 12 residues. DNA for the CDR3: TGTGCCAGCTCACCAGGCGATCAGCCCCAGCATTTT. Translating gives CASSPGDQPQHF.

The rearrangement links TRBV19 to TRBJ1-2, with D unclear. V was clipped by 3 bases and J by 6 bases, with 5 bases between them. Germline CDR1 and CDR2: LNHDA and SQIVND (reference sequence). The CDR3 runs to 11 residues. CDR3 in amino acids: CASSILNGYTF. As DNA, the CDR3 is TGTGCCAGTAGTATCCTGAATGGCTACACCTTC.

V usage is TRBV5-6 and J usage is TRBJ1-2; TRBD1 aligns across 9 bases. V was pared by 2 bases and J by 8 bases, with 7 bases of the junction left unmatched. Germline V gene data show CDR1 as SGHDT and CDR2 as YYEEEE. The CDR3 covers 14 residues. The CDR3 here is CASSFSGTGYGYTF. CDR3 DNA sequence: TGTGCCAGCAGCTTCTCCGGGACAGGGTACGGCTACACCTTC.

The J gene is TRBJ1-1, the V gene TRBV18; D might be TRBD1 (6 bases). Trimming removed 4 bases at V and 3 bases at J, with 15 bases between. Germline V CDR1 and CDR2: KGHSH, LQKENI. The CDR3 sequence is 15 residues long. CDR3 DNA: TGTGCCAGCTCACTAACACAGGGAGGGGACACTGAAGCTTTCTTT. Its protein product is CASSLTQGGDTEAFF.

In DNA, the CDR3 is TGTGCCAGCAGCCACCTAGAGAACGAGCAGTACTTC. Its translation is CASSHLENEQYF. The chain is built from TRBV7-2 and TRBJ2-7; D is ambiguous. Deletions cut 5 bases from V and 5 bases from J, with 10 bases between. Germline CDR1 and CDR2: SGHTA and FQGNSA. The CDR3 runs 12 residues.

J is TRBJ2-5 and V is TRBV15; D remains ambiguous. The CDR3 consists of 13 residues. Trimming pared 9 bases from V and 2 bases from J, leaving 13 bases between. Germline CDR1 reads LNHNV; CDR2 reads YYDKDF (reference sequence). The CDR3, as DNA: TGTGCCACGGGCTGGCGGATACAAGAGACCCAGTACTTC. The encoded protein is CATGWRIQETQYF.

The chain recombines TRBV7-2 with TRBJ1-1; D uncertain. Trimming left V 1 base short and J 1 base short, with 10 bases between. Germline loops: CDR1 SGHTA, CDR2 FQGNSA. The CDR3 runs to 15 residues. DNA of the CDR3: TGTGCCAGCAGCTTAGGGGTGGGAGGGAACACTGAAGCTTTCTTT. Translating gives CASSLGVGGNTEAFF.

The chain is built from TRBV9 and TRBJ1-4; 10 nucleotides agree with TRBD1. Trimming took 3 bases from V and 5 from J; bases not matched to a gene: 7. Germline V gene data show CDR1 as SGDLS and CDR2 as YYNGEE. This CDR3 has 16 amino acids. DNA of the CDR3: TGTGCCAGCAGCGCGACCCCGGGACAGGGGAATGAAAAACTGTTTTTT. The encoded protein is CASSATPGQGNEKLFF.

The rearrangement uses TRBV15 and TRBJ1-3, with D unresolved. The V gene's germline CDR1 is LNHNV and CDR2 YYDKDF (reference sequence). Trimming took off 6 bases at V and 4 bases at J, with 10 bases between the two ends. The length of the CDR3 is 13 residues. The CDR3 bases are TGTGCCACCAGAGCGACCGCCGGAAACACCATATATTTT. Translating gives CATRATAGNTIYF.

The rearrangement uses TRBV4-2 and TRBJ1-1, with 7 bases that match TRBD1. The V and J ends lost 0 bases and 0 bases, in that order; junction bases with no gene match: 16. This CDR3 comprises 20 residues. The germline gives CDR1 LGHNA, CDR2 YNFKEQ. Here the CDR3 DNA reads TGTGCCAGCAGCCAAGATGCTCCTCCTTTTGCAGGGGGGATGAACACTGAAGCTTTCTTT. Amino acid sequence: CASSQDAPPFAGGMNTEAFF.

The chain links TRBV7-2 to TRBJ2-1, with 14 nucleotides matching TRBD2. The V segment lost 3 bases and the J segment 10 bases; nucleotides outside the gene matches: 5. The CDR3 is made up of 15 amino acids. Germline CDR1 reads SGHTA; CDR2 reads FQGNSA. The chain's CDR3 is CASSLGLAGVMEQFF. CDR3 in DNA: TGTGCCAGCAGCTTGGGACTAGCGGGAGTAATGGAGCAGTTCTTC. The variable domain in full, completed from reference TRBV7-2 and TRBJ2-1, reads GAGVSQSPSNKVTEKGKDVELRCDPISGHTALYWYRQSLGQGLEFLIYFQGNSAPDKSGLPSDRFSAERTGGSVSTLTIQRTQQEDSAVYLCASSLGLAGVMEQFFGPGTRLTVL.

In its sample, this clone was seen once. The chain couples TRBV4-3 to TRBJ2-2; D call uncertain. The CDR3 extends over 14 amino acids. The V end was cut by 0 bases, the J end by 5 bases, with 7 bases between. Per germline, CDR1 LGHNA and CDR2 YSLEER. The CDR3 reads CASSQDVGTGELFF. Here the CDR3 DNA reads TGCGCCAGCAGCCAAGATGTCGGGACCGGGGAGCTGTTTTTT.

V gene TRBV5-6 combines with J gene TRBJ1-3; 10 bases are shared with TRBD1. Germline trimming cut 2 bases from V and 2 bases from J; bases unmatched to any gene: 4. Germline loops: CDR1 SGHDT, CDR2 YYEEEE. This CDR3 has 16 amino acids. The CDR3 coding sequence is TGTGCCAGCAGCTTCGGACAGGGGGACACTGGAAACACCATATATTTT. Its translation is CASSFGQGDTGNTIYF.

Here the CDR3 DNA reads TGTGCCAGCTTTTTAGGGACGGATACGCAGTATTTT. It is translated as CASFLGTDTQYF. The chain joins TRBV2 to TRBJ2-3; D may be TRBD1 or TRBD2 (5 bases each). The CDR3 loop spans 12 amino acids. Germline V gene data show CDR1 as SNHLY and CDR2 as FYNNEI. With 8 bases removed from V and 6 bases from J, the gap between germline ends came to 12 bases.

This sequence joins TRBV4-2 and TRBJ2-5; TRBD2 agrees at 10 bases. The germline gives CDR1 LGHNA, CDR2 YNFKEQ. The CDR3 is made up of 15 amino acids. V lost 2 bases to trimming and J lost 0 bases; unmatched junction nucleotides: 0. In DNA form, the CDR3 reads TGTGCCAGCAGCCAACTAGCGGGGGACCAAGAGACCCAGTACTTC. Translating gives CASSQLAGDQETQYF.

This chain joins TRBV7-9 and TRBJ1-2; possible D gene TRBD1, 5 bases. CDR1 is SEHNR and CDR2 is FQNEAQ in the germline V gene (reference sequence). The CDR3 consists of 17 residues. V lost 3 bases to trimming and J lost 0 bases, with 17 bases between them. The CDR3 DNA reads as TGTGCCAGCAGCTTTACGCCCGGGCAAGGGGCTAACTATGGCTACACCTTC. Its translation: CASSFTPGQGANYGYTF.

The CDR3 region is CASSLGGDSRSGNTIYF. The CDR3 coding sequence is TGTGCCAGCAGCTTAGGAGGGGACAGCCGCTCTGGAAACACCATATATTTT. This chain links TRBV7-6 with TRBJ1-3, with 7 bases matching TRBD1. The V and J ends lost 1 base and 0 bases, in that order; junction bases with no gene match: 6. There are 17 residues in the CDR3. Germline-derived CDR1 and CDR2 are SGHVS and FNYEAQ.

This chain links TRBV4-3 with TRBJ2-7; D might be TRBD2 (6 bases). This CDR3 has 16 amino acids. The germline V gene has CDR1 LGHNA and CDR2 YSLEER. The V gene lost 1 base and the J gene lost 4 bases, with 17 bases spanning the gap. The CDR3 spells CASSQAFVGSGYEQYF. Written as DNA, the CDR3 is TGCGCCAGCAGCCAAGCCTTTGTGGGTAGCGGATACGAGCAGTACTTC.

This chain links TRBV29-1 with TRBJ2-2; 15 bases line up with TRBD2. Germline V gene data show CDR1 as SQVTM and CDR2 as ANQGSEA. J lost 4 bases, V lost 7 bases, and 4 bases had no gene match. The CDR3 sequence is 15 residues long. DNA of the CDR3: TGCAGCGCCCAGGGACTAGCGGGGGGCACCGGGGAGCTGTTTTTT. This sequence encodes CSAQGLAGGTGELFF.

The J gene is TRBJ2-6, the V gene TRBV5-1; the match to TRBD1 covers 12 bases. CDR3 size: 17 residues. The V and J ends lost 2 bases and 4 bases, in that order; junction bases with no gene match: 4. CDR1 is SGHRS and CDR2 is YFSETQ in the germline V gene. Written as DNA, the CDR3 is TGCGCCAGCAGCTTTGGGACAGGGGGCTCGGGGGCCAACGTCCTGACTTTC. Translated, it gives CASSFGTGGSGANVLTF.

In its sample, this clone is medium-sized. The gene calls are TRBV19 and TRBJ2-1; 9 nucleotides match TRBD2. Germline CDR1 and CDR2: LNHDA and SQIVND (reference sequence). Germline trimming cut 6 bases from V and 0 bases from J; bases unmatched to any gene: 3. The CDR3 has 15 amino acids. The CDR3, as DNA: TGTGCCAGTAGAAAGACTAGCGGCTCCTACAATGAGCAGTTCTTC. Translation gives CASRKTSGSYNEQFF.

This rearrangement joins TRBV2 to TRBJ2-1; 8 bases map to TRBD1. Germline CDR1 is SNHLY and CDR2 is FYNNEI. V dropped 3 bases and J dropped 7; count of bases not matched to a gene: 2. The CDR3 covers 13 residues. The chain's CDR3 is CASSDRGRNEQFF. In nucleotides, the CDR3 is TGTGCCAGCAGTGACAGGGGGCGGAATGAGCAGTTCTTC. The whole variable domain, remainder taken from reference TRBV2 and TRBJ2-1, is EPEVTQTPSHQVTQMGQEVILRCVPISNHLYFYWYRQILGQKVEFLVSFYNNEISEKSEIFDDQFSVERPDGSNFTLKIRSTKLEDSAMYFCASSDRGRNEQFFGPGTRLTVL.

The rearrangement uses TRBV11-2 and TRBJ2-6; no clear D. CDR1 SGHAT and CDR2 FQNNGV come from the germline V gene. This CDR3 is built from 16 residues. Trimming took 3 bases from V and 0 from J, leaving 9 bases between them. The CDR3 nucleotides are TGTGCCAGCAGCTTTGGTGGAAGCTCTGGGGCCAACGTCCTGACTTTC. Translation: CASSFGGSSGANVLTF.

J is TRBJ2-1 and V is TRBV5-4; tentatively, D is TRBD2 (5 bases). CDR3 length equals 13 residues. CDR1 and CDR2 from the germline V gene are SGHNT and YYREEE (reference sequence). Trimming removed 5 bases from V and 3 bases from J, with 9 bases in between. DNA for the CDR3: TGTGCCAGCAGGCCCGGGAACTACAATGAGCAGTTCTTC. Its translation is CASRPGNYNEQFF.